This T cell receptor (beta chain) comes out of a study of human T cells and chemical hapten exposure. Across the whole study: Researchers reported sensitizing a 2 cm by 2 cm upper inner arm skin site with 2% DPC. Patients were given diphenylcyclopropenone on the scalp weekly across the approximately 25-week study. Upper-back patches of 0.01% DPC were read at 6 days.

Time point given: pre-sensitization, week 0. The sample's treatment: therapeutic diphenylcyclopropenone sensitization with weekly scalp DPC. Ahead of each patch test application, blood was drawn. MiXCR, applied by TCRdb to the RACE reads, yields one record per CDR3 protein. Of under 90,000 distinct CDR3 sequences listed, around 10% were seen once; the top ten hold roughly 3.5%. The CDR3 length is 16 residues. With 5 bases removed from V and 7 bases from J, the gap between germline ends came to 20 bases. In germline, CDR1 is LGHNA, CDR2 YSLEER. The chain links TRBV4-3 to TRBJ1-4; D may be TRBD1 (5 bases). The starting material was whole blood, obtained in connection with sensitization to the hapten diphenylcyclopropenone (DPC). This TCR was recovered from a woman in her thirties or forties with alopecia areata. Some clones in this sample may be carry-over from other donors' samples. CDR3 bases: TGCGCCAGCAGCGAAGGGGTGGGAAGGAGGGGTGAAAAACTGTTTTTT. Amino acids: CASSEGVGRRGEKLFF.